This T cell receptor (beta chain) was profiled in a study of patients and donors after allogeneic stem cell transplantation. The ends lost 1 base at V and 6 bases at J; junction bases unmatched: 5. The V gene's germline CDR1 is SGHTA and CDR2 FQGTGA. CDR3 length: 15 residues. This clonotype was counted only a few times. TCRdb recomputed calls from the RT-PCR reads with MiXCR, one row per CDR3 protein. The sample has 920,000 or so distinct CDR3 sequences, approximately 18% seen once; the top ten hold 5% to 7.5%. The chain carries TRBV7-3 and TRBJ2-1, with 8 bases that match TRBD2. The sequenced material came from blood, either unsorted or a sorted T cell fraction (not recorded which). The source is a human donor who was either an allogeneic HSCT recipient or a stem cell or donor lymphocyte infusion donor (not recorded which). It is not recorded whose cells these are; they may come from a transplant donor. CDR3 region: CASSLISGATNEQFF. CDR3 nucleotides: TGTGCCAGCAGCTTAATTAGCGGGGCCACCAATGAGCAGTTCTTC.